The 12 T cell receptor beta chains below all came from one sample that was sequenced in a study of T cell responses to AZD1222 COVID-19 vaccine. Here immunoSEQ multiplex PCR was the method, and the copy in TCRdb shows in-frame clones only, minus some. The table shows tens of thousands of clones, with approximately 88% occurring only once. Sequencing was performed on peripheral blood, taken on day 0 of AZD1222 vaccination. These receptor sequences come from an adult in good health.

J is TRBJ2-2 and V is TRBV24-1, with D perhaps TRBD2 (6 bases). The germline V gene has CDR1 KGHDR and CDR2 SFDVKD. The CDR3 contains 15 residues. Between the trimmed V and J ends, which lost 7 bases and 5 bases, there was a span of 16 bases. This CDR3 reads CATRGGGVGTGELFF. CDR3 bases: TGTGCCACCAGGGGGGGTGGAGTCGGTACCGGGGAGCTGTTTTTT.

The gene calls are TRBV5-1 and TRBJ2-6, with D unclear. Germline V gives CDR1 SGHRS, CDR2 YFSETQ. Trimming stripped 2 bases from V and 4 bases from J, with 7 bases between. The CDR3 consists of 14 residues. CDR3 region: CASSFQGGANVLTF. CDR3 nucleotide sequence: TGCGCCAGCAGCTTTCAAGGGGGGGCCAACGTCCTGACTTTC. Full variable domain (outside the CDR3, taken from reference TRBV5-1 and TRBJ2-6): KAGVTQTPRYLIKTRGQQVTLSCSPISGHRSVSWYQQTPGQGLQFLFEYFSETQRNKGNFPGRFSGRQFSNSRSEMNVSTLELGDSALYLCASSFQGGANVLTFGAGSRLTVL.

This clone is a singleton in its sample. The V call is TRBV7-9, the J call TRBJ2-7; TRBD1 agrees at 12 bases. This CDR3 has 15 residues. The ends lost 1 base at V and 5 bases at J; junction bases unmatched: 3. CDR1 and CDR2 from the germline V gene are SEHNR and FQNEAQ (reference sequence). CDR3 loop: CASSLGGQGANEQYF. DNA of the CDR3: TGTGCCAGCAGCTTAGGGGGACAGGGGGCCAACGAGCAGTACTTC. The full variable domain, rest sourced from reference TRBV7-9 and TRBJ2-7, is DTGVSQNPRHKITKRGQNVTFRCDPISEHNRLYWYRQTLGQGPEFLTYFQNEAQLEKSRLLSDRFSAERPKGSFSTLEIQRTEQGDSAMYLCASSLGGQGANEQYFGPGTRLTVT.

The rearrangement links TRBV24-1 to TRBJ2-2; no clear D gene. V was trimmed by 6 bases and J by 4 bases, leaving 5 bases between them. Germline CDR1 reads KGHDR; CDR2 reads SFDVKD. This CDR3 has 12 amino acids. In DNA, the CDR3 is TGTGCCACCAGTCCTGGCACCGGGGAGCTGTTTTTT. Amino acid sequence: CATSPGTGELFF.

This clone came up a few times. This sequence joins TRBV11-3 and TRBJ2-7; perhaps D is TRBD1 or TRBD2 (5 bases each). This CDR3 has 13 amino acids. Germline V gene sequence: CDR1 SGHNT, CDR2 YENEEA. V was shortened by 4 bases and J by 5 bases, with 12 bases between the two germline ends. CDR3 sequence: CASSWGSHDEQYF. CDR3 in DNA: TGTGCCAGCAGCTGGGGGAGCCATGACGAGCAGTACTTC. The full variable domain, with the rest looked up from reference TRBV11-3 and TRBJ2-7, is EAGVVQSPRYKIIEKKQPVAFWCNPISGHNTLYWYLQNLGQGPELLIRYENEEAVDDSQLPKDRFSAERLKGVDSTLKIQPAELGDSAVYLCASSWGSHDEQYFGPGTRLTVT.

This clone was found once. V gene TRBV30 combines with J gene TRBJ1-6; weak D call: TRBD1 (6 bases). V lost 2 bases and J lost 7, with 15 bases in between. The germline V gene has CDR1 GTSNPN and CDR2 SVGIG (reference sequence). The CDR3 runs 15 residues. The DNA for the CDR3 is TGTGCCTGGAGTACCGGACAGCTCGAAAATTCACCCCTCCACTTT. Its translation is CAWSTGQLENSPLHF.

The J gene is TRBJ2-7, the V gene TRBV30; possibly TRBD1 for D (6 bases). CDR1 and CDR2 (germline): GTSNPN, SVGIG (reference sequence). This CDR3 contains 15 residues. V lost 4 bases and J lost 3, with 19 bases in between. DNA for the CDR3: TGTGCCTGGACAAAGGACCGCGGACAGCACTACGAGCAGTACTTC. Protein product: CAWTKDRGQHYEQYF.

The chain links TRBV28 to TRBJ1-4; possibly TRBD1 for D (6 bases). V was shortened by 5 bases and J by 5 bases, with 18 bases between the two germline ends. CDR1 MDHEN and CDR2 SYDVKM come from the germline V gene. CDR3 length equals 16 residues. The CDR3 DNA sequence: TGTGCCAGCAGTATTACAGGGCTTGGTTACAATGAAAAACTGTTTTTT. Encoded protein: CASSITGLGYNEKLFF.

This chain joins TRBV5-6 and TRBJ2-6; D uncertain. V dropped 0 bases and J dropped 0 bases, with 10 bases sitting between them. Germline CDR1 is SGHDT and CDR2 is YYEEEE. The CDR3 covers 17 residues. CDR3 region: CASSLGAPSSGANVLTF. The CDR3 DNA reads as TGTGCCAGCAGCTTGGGGGCACCAAGCTCTGGGGCCAACGTCCTGACTTTC.

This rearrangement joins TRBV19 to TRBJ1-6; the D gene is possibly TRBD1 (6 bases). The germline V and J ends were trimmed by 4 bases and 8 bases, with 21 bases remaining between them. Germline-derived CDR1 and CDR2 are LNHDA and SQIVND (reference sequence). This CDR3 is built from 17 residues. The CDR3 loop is CASSTGGQSSWYSPLHF. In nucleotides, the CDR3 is TGTGCCAGTAGTACGGGAGGACAGTCAAGTTGGTATTCACCCCTCCACTTT.

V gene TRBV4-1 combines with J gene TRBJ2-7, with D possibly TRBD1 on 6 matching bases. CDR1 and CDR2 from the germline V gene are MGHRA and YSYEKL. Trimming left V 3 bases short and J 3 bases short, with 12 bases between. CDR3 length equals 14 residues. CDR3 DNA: TGCGCCAGCAGCCAGGGCGGACAGTTCTACGAGCAGTACTTC. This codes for CASSQGGQFYEQYF.

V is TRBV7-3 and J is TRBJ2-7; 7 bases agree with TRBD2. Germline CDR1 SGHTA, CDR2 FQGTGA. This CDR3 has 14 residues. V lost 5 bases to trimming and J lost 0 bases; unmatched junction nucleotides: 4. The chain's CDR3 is CASSPGRSSYEQYF. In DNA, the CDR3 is TGTGCCAGCAGCCCCGGGAGGAGCTCCTACGAGCAGTACTTC.